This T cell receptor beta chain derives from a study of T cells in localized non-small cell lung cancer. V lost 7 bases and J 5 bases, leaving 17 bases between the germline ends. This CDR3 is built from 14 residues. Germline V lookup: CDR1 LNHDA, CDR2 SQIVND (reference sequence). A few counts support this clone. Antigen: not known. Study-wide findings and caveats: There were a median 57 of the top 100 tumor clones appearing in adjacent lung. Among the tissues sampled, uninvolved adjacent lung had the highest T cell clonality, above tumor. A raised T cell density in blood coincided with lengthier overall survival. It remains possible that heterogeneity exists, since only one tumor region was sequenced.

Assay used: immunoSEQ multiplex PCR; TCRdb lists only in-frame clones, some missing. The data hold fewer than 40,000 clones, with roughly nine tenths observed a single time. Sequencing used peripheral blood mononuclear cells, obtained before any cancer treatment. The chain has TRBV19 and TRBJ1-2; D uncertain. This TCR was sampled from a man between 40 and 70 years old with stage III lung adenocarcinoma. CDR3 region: CASKAGVRDYGYTF. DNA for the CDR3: TGTGCCAGTAAGGCCGGAGTAAGGGATTATGGCTACACCTTC.